This TCR beta chain was sequenced during a study of regulatory T cells in long-lasting Graves disease. Arm-PCR with iRepertoire HTBI primers amplified the CDR3 regions for these TCR beta libraries. TCRdb fed the multiplex PCR reads into MiXCR, producing one record per CDR3 protein. Counted here are about 370,000 distinct CDR3 sequences, about a sixth occurring once; the ten biggest clones make up 22%. Regarding time point: newly diagnosed GD, antithyroid drugs for less than 3 months. The TCR library was made from RNA extracted from PBMCs. The authors drew patients from an endocrinology department in Xi'an, China. This clonotype showed up just a few times. Its antigen is undetermined. V lost 5 bases, J lost 4 bases, and 11 bases stayed unmatched. The CDR3 runs 16 residues. General study results and limits: Not thyroid tissue but only peripheral blood was studied. Between persistent patients, a few thousand public clonotypes were shared, exceeding the 966 shared between new patients. It was in persistent disease that TRBV28, TRBJ1-2 and TRBJ2-5 were favored.

The V call is TRBV12-3 or TRBV12-4, the J call TRBJ2-5; 9 bases align to TRBD1. The input for sequencing was peripheral blood mononuclear cells (PBMCs), taken at new diagnosis, from a patient treated with antithyroid drugs. The source of this sequence is a female donor with Graves disease. CDR3 nucleotides: TGTGCCAGCAGTCCCTCACCGACAGGGGGTGTAGAGACCCAGTACTTC. It encodes CASSPSPTGGVETQYF.